This section outlines one T cell receptor (beta chain) sequence together with its context. These data are taken from a study of T cell changes during pregnancy in multiple sclerosis. The data were produced by immunoSEQ multiplex PCR, yet TCRdb's version contains in-frame clones alone and is incomplete. The repertoire has more than 55,000 clones, around 91% of them found once; the top ten carry about 2.2%. The CDR3 loop spans 18 amino acids. CDR1 is SGHDT and CDR2 is YYEEEE in the germline V gene. The V and J ends lost 0 bases and 4 bases respectively, with 20 bases between them. This specimen consisted of peripheral blood, obtained in the third trimester of pregnancy. The V and J genes are TRBV5-6 and TRBJ1-5; maybe TRBD1 (6 bases). The sequence was collected from a female donor in good health, enrolled as a control in a pregnancy study. The CDR3, as DNA: TGTGCCAGCAGCTTGGGGGCGGGGGCAGCCTTTGGGAATCAGCCCCAGCATTTT. It specifies CASSLGAGAAFGNQPQHF.